This T cell receptor beta chain was documented in a study of control samples from healthy donors and cancer patients. Assay: immunoSEQ multiplex PCR; the TCRdb copy retains only in-frame clones and omits some. This sample has 77,000 or so clones, with about nine tenths found just once. The CDR3 totals 16 residues. CDR1 KGHSH and CDR2 LQKENI come from the germline V gene. Trimming stripped 5 bases from V and 5 bases from J, with 21 bases between. The sequence was obtained from a man aged 25-40 years in good health. The sample comprised blood. The V gene is TRBV18, the J gene TRBJ1-1, with TRBD1 as a possible D gene (5 bases). CDR3 loop: CASSFQSPDSGTEAFF. As DNA, the CDR3 is TGTGCCAGCTCATTTCAATCCCCCGACTCAGGGACTGAAGCTTTCTTT.